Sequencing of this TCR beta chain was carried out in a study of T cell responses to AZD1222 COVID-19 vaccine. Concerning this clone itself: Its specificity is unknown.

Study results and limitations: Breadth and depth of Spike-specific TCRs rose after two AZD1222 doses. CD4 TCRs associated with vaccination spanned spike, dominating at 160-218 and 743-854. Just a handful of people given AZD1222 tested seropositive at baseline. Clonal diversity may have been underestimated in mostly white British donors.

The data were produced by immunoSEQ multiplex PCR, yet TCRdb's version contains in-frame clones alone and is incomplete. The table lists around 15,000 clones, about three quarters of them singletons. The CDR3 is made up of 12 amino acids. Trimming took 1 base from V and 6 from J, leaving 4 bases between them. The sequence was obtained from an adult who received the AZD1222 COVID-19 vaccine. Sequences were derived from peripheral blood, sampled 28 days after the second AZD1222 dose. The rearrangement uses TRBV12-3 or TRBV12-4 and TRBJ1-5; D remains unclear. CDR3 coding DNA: TGTGCCAGCAGTTTAGATGTTCAGCCCCAGCATTTT. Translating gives CASSLDVQPQHF.